One sample yielded the 5 T cell receptor beta chains listed below, sequenced in a study of blood T cell repertoires in COVID-19. Sequencing was performed with immunoSEQ multiplex PCR; in TCRdb, only in-frame clones are kept and a portion is missing. This table holds over 200,000 clones, approximately 80% found once. Sequencing used PBMCs or T cells enriched from blood (not recorded which). The source of these receptors is a woman between 45 and 65 years old with acute COVID-19.

The rearrangement links TRBV6-1 to TRBJ1-4; TRBD1 agrees at 7 bases. V shed 3 bases and J 4 bases; nucleotides not matched to a gene: 14. CDR3 length equals 18 residues. Germline V lookup: CDR1 MNHNS, CDR2 SASEGT. This CDR3 is CASSDESGGVFGNEKLFF. As DNA, the CDR3 is TGTGCCAGCAGTGACGAGTCAGGGGGTGTCTTCGGTAATGAAAAACTGTTTTTT.

V gene TRBV2 combines with J gene TRBJ2-1; TRBD2 aligns across 10 bases. The CDR3 sequence is 15 residues long. CDR1 and CDR2 from the germline V gene are SNHLY and FYNNEI. J lost 5 bases, V lost 4 bases, and 5 bases had no gene match. CDR3 sequence: CASSASGLANNEQFF. Written as DNA, the CDR3 is TGTGCCAGCAGTGCTTCGGGACTAGCGAACAATGAGCAGTTCTTC.

This sequence joins TRBV28 and TRBJ2-5; 8 positions match TRBD1. CDR3 size: 13 residues. V was clipped by 6 bases and J by 3 bases; unmatched bases: 3. Germline V gene sequence: CDR1 MDHEN, CDR2 SYDVKM. In DNA form, the CDR3 reads TGTGCCAGCAGGCCGACAGGGGAAGAGACCCAGTACTTC. Encoded protein: CASRPTGEETQYF.

The count of this clone is one. The chain joins TRBV6-5 to TRBJ1-1; D is perhaps TRBD1 (6 bases). The CDR3 sequence is 14 residues long. V lost 5 bases and J lost 4, with 14 bases in between. Germline CDR1 reads MNHEY; CDR2 reads SVGAGI. CDR3 in DNA: TGTGCCAGCAGTCCCACGGGGGGCTTCACTGAAGCTTTCTTT. This sequence encodes CASSPTGGFTEAFF.

The V and J genes are TRBV7-3 and TRBJ1-6; no clear D. The CDR3 is 14 residues long. Trimming cost V 8 bases and J 6 bases, with 14 bases left between them. CDR1 and CDR2 (germline): SGHTA, FQGTGA. The CDR3 here is CASRSEAINSPLHF. DNA for the CDR3: TGTGCCAGCCGAAGCGAGGCCATTAATTCACCCCTCCACTTT.